This T cell receptor beta chain was captured in a study of blood T cell repertoires in COVID-19. In the study overall: PBMCs, B-cell-depleted T cells, or T cells provided the cDNA or gDNA that made up the material.

Some clones are missing from TCRdb's copy, which holds only in-frame ones; the method was immunoSEQ multiplex PCR. The sample contains 400,000 to 450,000 clones, around 89% of which appear only once. Patients at the Seattle site were enrolled during active infection and followed longitudinally. Germline V gene sequence: CDR1 MNHEY, CDR2 SVGAGI. This CDR3 is 15 amino acids long. V was clipped by 4 bases and J by 6 bases, with 19 bases between them. The chain uses TRBV6-5 and TRBJ2-7; D remains unclear. Sample: peripheral blood. This TCR was recovered from a woman between 45 and 65 years old with COVID-19, enrolled during active disease. CDR3 nucleotides: TGTGCCAGCAGTTTCCGGGTCCCTCCCCCCCTCGAGCAGTACTTC. Translated: CASSFRVPPPLEQYF.